This passage covers 3 T cell receptor beta chains from one sample sequenced in a study of CD8+ T cells in alopecia areata. Investigators isolated RNA and reverse transcribed it into cDNA to act as the sequencing template. TCRdb's copy holds only in-frame clones and misses some; the assay was immunoSEQ multiplex PCR. The sample shows over 120,000 clones, roughly 54% of them seen only once. Stated treatment: oral pan-JAK inhibitor, 5-10 mg twice daily. The sequencing used CD8+ T cells sorted from blood, collected at week 4, from a patient treated with tofacitinib. These receptors were taken from a human donor with alopecia areata.

The genes are TRBV5-6 and TRBJ2-7, with 12 positions matching TRBD1. With 4 bases clipped from V and 6 bases from J, the junction kept 8 bases outside the gene matches. Germline V gene lookup returns CDR1 SGHDT and CDR2 YYEEEE. This CDR3 contains 15 residues. This CDR3 is CASSTGTGGAGEQYF. CDR3 in DNA: TGTGCCAGCAGCACCGGGACAGGGGGCGCGGGCGAGCAGTACTTC.

The rearrangement links TRBV6-5 to TRBJ2-2; D possibly corresponds to TRBD2 (5 bases). The CDR3 spans 14 residues. Germline CDR1 is MNHEY and CDR2 is SVGAGI. Trimming shortened V by 2 bases and J by 6 bases, and 10 bases separated the two germline ends. As DNA, the CDR3 is TGTGCCAGCAGTTACGGGCTAGCTGCCGGGGAGCTGTTTTTT. The encoded protein is CASSYGLAAGELFF.

The chain couples TRBV9 to TRBJ1-6, with a weak D call TRBD1 (6 bases). The V gene's germline CDR1 is SGDLS and CDR2 YYNGEE. The V gene lost 5 bases and the J gene lost 7 bases, with 13 bases spanning the gap. The CDR3 extends over 14 amino acids. This chain's CDR3 is CASSPDSLNSPLHF. The CDR3 DNA follows: TGTGCCAGCAGTCCGGACAGTCTGAATTCACCCCTCCACTTT. Looking up the rest from reference TRBV9 and TRBJ1-6 gives the full variable domain: DSGVTQTPKHLITATGQRVTLRCSPRSGDLSVYWYQQSLDQGLQFLIQYYNGEERAKGNILERFSAQQFPDLHSELNLSSLELGDSALYFCASSPDSLNSPLHFGNGTRLTVT.